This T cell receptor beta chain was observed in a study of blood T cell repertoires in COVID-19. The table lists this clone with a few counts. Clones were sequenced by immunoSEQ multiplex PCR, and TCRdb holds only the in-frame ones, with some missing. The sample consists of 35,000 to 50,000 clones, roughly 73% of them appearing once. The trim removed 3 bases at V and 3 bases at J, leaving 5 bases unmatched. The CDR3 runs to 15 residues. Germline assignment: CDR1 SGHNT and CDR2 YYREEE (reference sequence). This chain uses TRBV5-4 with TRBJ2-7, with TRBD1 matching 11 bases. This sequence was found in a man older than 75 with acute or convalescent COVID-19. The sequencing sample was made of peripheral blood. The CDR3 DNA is TGTGCCAGCAGCTCCGGGACAGGGGGGTTCTACGAGCAGTACTTC. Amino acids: CASSSGTGGFYEQYF.